These T cell receptor beta chains were read from a single sample in a study of blood T cell repertoires in COVID-19. Sequenced by immunoSEQ multiplex PCR; TCRdb stores in-frame clones only, minus some. The sample records 200,000 to 300,000 clones, around 81% being singletons. Sequenced sample: peripheral blood. All receptors come from a woman aged 55 to 70 with active or convalescent COVID-19. Each CDR3 is given with its conserved first and last residue.

V	CDR3
TRBV19	CASSTRLTSGNTIYF
TRBV6-1	CASSEGLAGAGQYF
TRBV18	CASSPQGQVTEAFF
TRBV28	CASTTRGEGGANVLTF
TRBV3-1/TRBV3-2	CASSQVLAGGVNTDTQYF
TRBV13	CASTKAGEGRNTQYF
TRBV24-1	CATSGMGSYEQYF
TRBV7-2	CASSPGRTTYNEQFF
TRBV5-6	CASRVLRAKNIQYF
TRBV5-4	CASRSTSGVGETQYF
TRBV5-5	CASSLRGQDPSYNEQFF
TRBV4-1	CASSFDRDPTNEKLFF
TRBV7-9	CASSVGRGEAAITDTQYF
TRBV5-1	CASSLAVIDRGTGELFF
TRBV14	CASSQGRGYEQYF
TRBV4-2	CASSQEWLAGVSYEQYF
TRBV24-1	CATSVGPTGNRFF
TRBV5-5	CASSPRRQGANTEAFF
TRBV30	CAWSTKGTGDTEAFF
TRBV18	CASSLTSGISYEQYF
TRBV10-1	CASRAGANTGELFF
TRBV29-1	CSVYRGGPYNEQFF
TRBV23-1	CASSQSRAHTGELFF
TRBV3-1/TRBV3-2	CASTEGTNEKLFF
TRBV4-1	CASSQLAGVPNEQFF
TRBV7-2	CASSKGQFFEAFF
TRBV5-8	CASSLAQYVFGMLGTEAFF
TRBV19	CASRSEGQPQHF
TRBV19	CASSISGVSYNEQFF
TRBV4-2	CASSQDSGEATNEKLFF
TRBV4-2	CASSQDKGRGRTQYF
TRBV11-3	CASSVLAGGRNEQFF
TRBV11-2	CASSLQGYNEQFF
TRBV11-2	CASSLSSGSTYTGELFF
TRBV6-6	CASSHRESDGYTF
TRBV29-1	CSVSPGGGYTF
TRBV20-1	CSASSGRSSYNEQFF
TRBV2	CASSRGTGGFEAFF
TRBV28	CASSLSVGQGGEKLFF
TRBV6-5	CASSYSLAGGVYEQYF
TRBV21-1	CARTIQGHQNTQYF
TRBV28	CASSPGLAGVRETQYF
TRBV5-6	CASSLVPSTGELFF
TRBV10-3	CAIRVERTSGNEQFF
TRBV28	CASSEVRGGTQYF
TRBV18	CASSPGQSEAFF
TRBV5-1	CASSGASAPYNEQFF
TRBV5-1	CASSTNDGAYEQYF